Listed here are 20 T cell receptor beta chains from one sample, sequenced in a study of T cells in Graves' hyperthyroidism and ophthalmopathy. The source material, RNA transcripts, was used to amplify TCR beta CDR3 regions. In the first-round RT-PCR of the TCR CDR3, the HTBI primer set was used. TCRdb reanalysed the multiplex PCR reads using MiXCR and keeps one entry per CDR3 protein. The sample lists hundreds of thousands of distinct CDR3 sequences, 16% occurring once. Sequences were obtained from blood. The origin of the receptors is a young woman with Graves' hyperthyroidism.

This clonotype was observed at least ten times. The chain employs TRBV29-1 and TRBJ2-3; the D is unclear. Germline CDR1 is SQVTM and CDR2 is ANQGSEA. The CDR3 has 12 residues. The V and J ends lost 3 bases and 2 bases respectively, with 6 bases between them. The CDR3 coding sequence is TGCAGCGTTGAGCGGAACACAGATACGCAGTATTTT. Translated, it gives CSVERNTDTQYF.

This clonotype was counted at least ten times. This chain joins TRBV20-1 and TRBJ2-3; D tentatively fits TRBD1 or TRBD2 (5 bases each). This CDR3 has 14 amino acids. Germline values: CDR1 DFQATT, CDR2 SNEGSKA (reference sequence). The CDR3 loop reads CRFQRGGSTDTQYF. The CDR3, as DNA: TGCAGATTCCAAAGGGGCGGGAGCACAGATACGCAGTATTTT.

A few counts support this clonotype. This sequence joins TRBV15 and TRBJ2-7; 10 bases align to TRBD1. J was trimmed by 4 bases and V by 3 bases; bases with no gene match: 6. Germline-derived CDR1 and CDR2 are LNHNV and YYDKDF (reference sequence). CDR3 length: 15 residues. The CDR3 is CATSREDRGPYEQYF. The CDR3 DNA reads TGTGCCACCAGCAGGGAAGACAGGGGGCCTTACGAGCAGTACTTC.

This clonotype has ten or more counts. The gene calls are TRBV27 and TRBJ1-1; unclear D gene. There are 13 residues in the CDR3. The V end was cut by 3 bases, the J end by 1 base, with 6 bases between. Germline assignment: CDR1 MNHEY and CDR2 SMNVEV (reference sequence). As DNA, the CDR3 is TGTGCCAGCAGTTTTCGAGAGAACACTGAAGCTTTCTTT. Translating gives CASSFRENTEAFF.

This clonotype was counted only a few times. V and J are TRBV6-1 and TRBJ2-1; maybe TRBD1 (6 bases). Germline loops: CDR1 MNHNS, CDR2 SASEGT. The ends were cut back, 6 bases at V and 4 bases at J, with 13 bases in the middle. This CDR3 is 14 amino acids long. CDR3 sequence (DNA): TGTGCCAGCAGGGAGGACAGCTCTTACAATGAGCAGTTCTTC. This gives the protein CASREDSSYNEQFF.

V usage is TRBV4-1 and J usage is TRBJ1-6, with D maybe TRBD1 (5 bases). Germline V gene lookup returns CDR1 MGHRA and CDR2 YSYEKL. V was trimmed by 7 bases and J by 6 bases, leaving 19 bases between them. The CDR3 is made up of 16 amino acids. CDR3 in amino acids: CASTQKGGEGNSPLHF. The CDR3 nucleotides read TGCGCCAGCACCCAGAAGGGAGGGGAGGGTAATTCACCCCTCCACTTT.

This clonotype was detected ten times or more. The chain uses TRBV6-1 and TRBJ1-1, with TRBD1 identical over 9 bases. The CDR3 is 15 residues long. The germline V gene encodes CDR1 MNHNS and CDR2 SASEGT. Trimming removed 6 bases from V and 3 bases from J; junction bases left unmatched: 8. The CDR3 sequence: CASRLTGGLDTEAFF. The CDR3 DNA follows: TGTGCCAGCAGGTTGACAGGGGGATTAGACACTGAAGCTTTCTTT.

This clonotype has only a few counts. V gene TRBV18 combines with J gene TRBJ2-3; 7 nucleotides agree with TRBD2. CDR3 length equals 15 residues. The V segment lost 9 bases and the J segment 1 base; nucleotides outside the gene matches: 10. CDR1 and CDR2 (germline): KGHSH, LQKENI. As DNA, the CDR3 is TGTGCCAGTGCCAGCGGGGCTGGTGGCACAGATACGCAGTATTTT. It yields the protein CASASGAGGTDTQYF.

This clonotype was seen more than once but under ten times. DNA for the CDR3: TGTGCCAGCAGCTTGGCCGGGGGAGGGAGAGATGGCTACACCTTC. Protein: CASSLAGGGRDGYTF. The rearrangement links TRBV5-4 to TRBJ1-2; D might be TRBD1 (5 bases). The germline V gene has CDR1 SGHNT and CDR2 YYREEE (reference sequence). This CDR3 has 15 residues. Trimming removed 0 bases from V and 6 bases from J, with 15 bases in between.

The V and J genes are TRBV3-1 and TRBJ2-7, with 14 bases matching TRBD2. V gave up 3 bases and J gave up 2 bases; unmatched junction bases: 9. CDR1 and CDR2 from the germline V gene are LGHDT and YNNKEL (reference sequence). The CDR3 extends over 18 amino acids. The DNA of the CDR3 is TGTGCCAGCAGCCATGAAGGCGGGACTAGCGGGAGACCCTACGAGCAGTACTTC. As protein: CASSHEGGTSGRPYEQYF.

This clonotype was seen at least ten times. V and J are TRBV27 and TRBJ2-7, with TRBD1 matching 8 bases. Germline-derived CDR1 and CDR2 are MNHEY and SMNVEV (reference sequence). CDR3 length equals 14 residues. Unmatched junction bases numbered 5, after V lost 6 bases and J lost 1 base. The CDR3 nucleotides are TGTGCCAGCAGCCGCGGACAGGGTTCCTACGAGCAGTACTTC. The encoded protein is CASSRGQGSYEQYF.

The chain combines TRBV5-1 with TRBJ2-6, with D possibly being TRBD1 (6 bases). V lost 0 bases to trimming and J lost 2 bases, with 12 bases between them. The germline CDR1 and CDR2 sequences are SGHRS and YFSETQ. This CDR3 has 17 amino acids. CDR3 residues: CASSLGRDNAGANVLTF. DNA for the CDR3: TGCGCCAGCAGCTTGGGACGGGACAACGCTGGGGCCAACGTCCTGACTTTC.

This chain connects TRBV5-1 to TRBJ2-3, with unresolved D. There are 15 residues in the CDR3. The germline gives CDR1 SGHRS, CDR2 YFSETQ. Trimming stripped 0 bases from V and 3 bases from J, with 11 bases between. The CDR3 coding sequence is TGCGCCAGCAGCTTGGGACATAAGGGAACAGATACGCAGTATTTT. Residues: CASSLGHKGTDTQYF.

This clonotype was recorded many times. CDR3 sequence: CASSSERGAQETQYF. CDR3 nucleotide sequence: TGTGCCAGCAGCTCTGAGCGGGGGGCACAAGAGACCCAGTACTTC. The rearrangement links TRBV5-6 to TRBJ2-5; the match to TRBD2 covers 9 bases. The trim removed 3 bases at V and 2 bases at J, leaving 5 bases unmatched. There are 15 residues in the CDR3. Germline V gene lookup returns CDR1 SGHDT and CDR2 YYEEEE.

In its sample, this clonotype was seen many times. This rearrangement joins TRBV20-1 to TRBJ2-3; 13 bases fit TRBD2. Germline values: CDR1 DFQATT, CDR2 SNEGSKA (reference sequence). J gave up 2 bases and V 3 bases, and 5 bases lay outside the gene matches. The CDR3 totals 16 residues. The CDR3 spells CSASGTSGVNTDTQYF. CDR3 nucleotides: TGCAGTGCTAGTGGGACTAGCGGGGTGAACACAGATACGCAGTATTTT.

The genes are TRBV4-3 and TRBJ1-4, with unresolved D. The CDR3 contains 14 residues. V was pared by 3 bases and J by 7 bases, with 12 bases between. The germline V gene has CDR1 LGHNA and CDR2 YSLEER. DNA for the CDR3: TGCGCCAGCAGCCAGGCCGTGCCGGGTGAAAAACTGTTTTTT. Its protein product is CASSQAVPGEKLFF.

This clonotype appeared a few times. The gene calls are TRBV20-1 and TRBJ2-2; D perhaps matches TRBD1 (5 bases). The germline CDR1 and CDR2 sequences are DFQATT and SNEGSKA (reference sequence). This CDR3 region has 14 residues. The V and J ends lost 0 bases and 1 base respectively, with 6 bases between them. The CDR3 DNA sequence: TGCAGTGCTAGAGACAGGGTGAACACCGGGGAGCTGTTTTTT. Its translation is CSARDRVNTGELFF.

The chain couples TRBV19 to TRBJ2-2, with 11 bases aligning to TRBD2. The germline V gene encodes CDR1 LNHDA and CDR2 SQIVND (reference sequence). V lost 6 bases, J lost 4 bases, and 4 bases stayed unmatched. The CDR3 extends over 15 amino acids. Here the CDR3 DNA reads TGTGCCAGTAGGTTAGCGGGAGGGGTCACCGGGGAGCTGTTTTTT. It specifies CASRLAGGVTGELFF.

This clonotype came up many times. This sequence joins TRBV28 and TRBJ2-3; TRBD2 might be the D (5 bases). Between the trimmed V and J ends, which lost 3 bases and 6 bases, there was a span of 10 bases. The CDR3 spans 13 residues. Germline V lookup: CDR1 MDHEN, CDR2 SYDVKM. CDR3 region: CASSFFGGDTQYF. In DNA form, the CDR3 reads TGTGCCAGCAGTTTCTTCGGCGGGGATACGCAGTATTTT.

The chain carries TRBV9 and TRBJ2-7; 8 bases are shared with TRBD2. The V and J ends lost 4 bases and 3 bases, in that order; junction bases with no gene match: 15. Germline V gives CDR1 SGDLS, CDR2 YYNGEE. This CDR3 comprises 17 residues. CDR3 DNA sequence: TGTGCCAGCAGCCCCCGAGCGGAAACGCGGGGGGACTACGAGCAGTACTTC. Its protein product is CASSPRAETRGDYEQYF.